These 28 T cell receptor beta chains were all obtained from the same sample, sequenced in a study of T cell responses to AZD1222 COVID-19 vaccine. The method was immunoSEQ multiplex PCR; TCRdb's version includes in-frame clones alone and lacks a portion of them. The sample contains about 140,000 clones, about 92% of which appear only once. The sample in question was peripheral blood, obtained on day 0 of AZD1222 vaccination. These TCRs come from an adult in good health.

This chain connects TRBV30 to TRBJ1-2, with a weak D call TRBD1 (5 bases). This CDR3 has 13 amino acids. CDR1 GTSNPN and CDR2 SVGIG come from the germline V gene (reference sequence). V was clipped by 3 bases and J by 5 bases, with 13 bases between them. The CDR3 spells CAWRPGLFYGYTF. The CDR3 nucleotides are TGTGCCTGGAGGCCGGGACTATTTTATGGCTACACCTTC.

The gene calls are TRBV28 and TRBJ2-1; D possibly uses TRBD1 or TRBD2 (6 bases each). The CDR3 runs 16 residues. Per germline, CDR1 MDHEN and CDR2 SYDVKM. Trimming took off 4 bases at V and 0 bases at J, with 13 bases between the two ends. DNA for the CDR3: TGTGCCAGCAGTTCATGGGGGGCCAGCTCCTACAATGAGCAGTTCTTC. Its translation is CASSSWGASSYNEQFF. The variable domain in full, completed from reference TRBV28 and TRBJ2-1, reads DVKVTQSSRYLVKRTGEKVFLECVQDMDHENMFWYRQDPGLGLRLIYFSYDVKMKEKGDIPEGYSVSREKKERFSLILESASTNQTSMYLCASSSWGASSYNEQFFGPGTRLTVL.

V is TRBV3-1 (or the pseudogene TRBV3-2) and J is TRBJ1-1; perhaps TRBD1 as D (6 bases). The CDR3 is made up of 12 amino acids. CDR1 and CDR2 (germline): LGHDT, YNNKEL (reference sequence). The V end lost 4 bases, the J end lost 9 bases, and 12 bases lay between the germline ends. DNA for the CDR3: TGTGCCAGCAGCCCGTCCGACAGGAAAGCTTTCTTT. It translates to CASSPSDRKAFF.

CDR3 coding DNA: TGCGCCAGCAGCCAAGCCACAACTAGCGGGGGGATAATTAAGCGTATGAATGAGCAGTTCTTC. Translating it yields CASSQATTSGGIIKRMNEQFF. The chain links TRBV4-1 to TRBJ2-1; TRBD2 agrees at 12 bases. The CDR3 is 21 amino acids. The germline gives CDR1 MGHRA, CDR2 YSYEKL. With 1 base clipped from V and 7 bases from J, the junction kept 20 bases outside the gene matches.

In its sample, this clone was seen once. The chain uses TRBV5-3 and TRBJ1-1; D uncertain. TRBV5-3 is classed as an ORF, of uncertain function. This CDR3 comprises 15 residues. The germline V and J ends were trimmed by 0 bases and 1 base, with 10 bases remaining between them. The CDR3 protein is CARSLEGRRNTEAFF. DNA of the CDR3: TGTGCCAGAAGCTTGGAGGGCAGGAGGAACACTGAAGCTTTCTTT.

The chain has TRBV5-3 and TRBJ2-7; tentatively, D is TRBD2 (5 bases). TRBV5-3 is annotated as an ORF whose role is uncertain. Trimming removed 4 bases at V and 3 bases at J, with 17 bases between. The CDR3 is 15 residues long. This CDR3 reads CARSLSVVALYEQYF. The CDR3 DNA follows: TGTGCCAGAAGCCTTAGCGTGGTCGCTCTCTACGAGCAGTACTTC.

The rearrangement links TRBV28 to TRBJ1-2, with 8 bases that match TRBD1. In germline, CDR1 is MDHEN, CDR2 SYDVKM. The CDR3 is made up of 14 amino acids. With 4 bases clipped from V and 5 bases from J, the junction kept 6 bases outside the gene matches. This CDR3 reads CASSSPGQAYGYTF. In DNA, the CDR3 is TGTGCCAGCAGTTCTCCGGGACAGGCTTATGGCTACACCTTC.

V usage is TRBV3-1 (or the pseudogene TRBV3-2) and J usage is TRBJ2-6; D uncertain. Germline lookup yields CDR1 LGHDT and CDR2 YNNKEL (reference sequence). The V gene lost 6 bases and the J gene lost 4 bases, with 16 bases spanning the gap. The length of the CDR3 is 16 residues. The CDR3: CASSLKWGTGANVLTF. The CDR3 nucleotides are TGTGCCAGCAGTCTAAAGTGGGGTACCGGGGCCAACGTCCTGACTTTC.

V gene TRBV30 combines with J gene TRBJ2-2; D is ambiguous. The germline V gene has CDR1 GTSNPN and CDR2 SVGIG (reference sequence). V lost 2 bases and J lost 5, with 9 bases in between. The CDR3 has 13 residues. CDR3 coding DNA: TGTGCCTGGAGTTTCGGGTCTACCGGGGAGCTGTTTTTT. Its protein product is CAWSFGSTGELFF. The complete variable domain, with remaining parts taken from reference TRBV30 and TRBJ2-2, reads SQTIHQWPATLVQPVGSPLSLECTVEGTSNPNLYWYRQAAGRGLQLLFYSVGIGQISSEVPQNLSASRPQDRQFILSSKKLLLSDSGFYLCAWSFGSTGELFFGEGSRLTVL.

The rearrangement joins TRBV30 to TRBJ1-5; 12 bases match TRBD1. Per the germline V gene, CDR1 is GTSNPN and CDR2 is SVGIG (reference sequence). The CDR3 contains 16 residues. V lost 4 bases, J lost 3 bases, and 7 bases stayed unmatched. The CDR3 DNA reads TGTGCCTGGAAGACGGGACAGGGGGCAACCAATCAGCCCCAGCATTTT. It translates to CAWKTGQGATNQPQHF.

V usage is TRBV7-4 and J usage is TRBJ2-5, with D perhaps TRBD1 (5 bases). V shed 5 bases and J shed 2 bases, with 15 bases lying between them. CDR1 and CDR2 (germline): SGHVT, SQSDAQ. The length of the CDR3 is 15 residues. CDR3 sequence (DNA): TGTGCCAGCAGCCTACGGACATACTCACAAGAGACCCAGTACTTC. It specifies CASSLRTYSQETQYF. Together with reference TRBV7-4 and TRBJ2-5, the CDR3 gives the full variable domain: GAGVSQSPRYKVAKRGRDVALRCDSISGHVTLYWYRQTLGQGSEVLTYSQSDAQRDKSGRPSGRFSAERPERSVSTLKIQRTEQGDSAVYLCASSLRTYSQETQYFGPGTRLLVL.

The genes are TRBV2 and TRBJ1-2; D gene unclear. This CDR3 is built from 13 residues. The germline V gene encodes CDR1 SNHLY and CDR2 FYNNEI. The V and J ends lost 6 bases and 2 bases respectively, with 10 bases between them. The chain's CDR3 is CASSQDSNYGYTF. The DNA of the CDR3 is TGTGCCAGCAGCCAAGACTCAAACTATGGCTACACCTTC.

This clone was seen a single time. The rearrangement links TRBV30 to TRBJ2-2; 8 positions match TRBD1. The ends lost 2 bases at V and 5 bases at J; junction bases unmatched: 7. The germline V gene encodes CDR1 GTSNPN and CDR2 SVGIG (reference sequence). The CDR3 extends over 15 amino acids. The DNA of the CDR3 is TGTGCCTGGAGTAGGCAGGGGGCGGAGACCGGGGAGCTGTTTTTT. Encoded protein: CAWSRQGAETGELFF.

The chain has TRBV5-4 and TRBJ2-1; 9 bases fit TRBD2. The J segment lost 7 bases and the V segment lost 4 bases, leaving 3 bases of the junction unmatched. The CDR3 covers 13 residues. Germline V lookup: CDR1 SGHNT, CDR2 YYREEE (reference sequence). CDR3 coding DNA: TGTGCCAGCAGCAGCCTAGCGGGGAATGAGCAGTTCTTC. Encoded protein: CASSSLAGNEQFF.

The CDR3 loop reads CAWDGERTEAFF. The CDR3, as DNA: TGTGCCTGGGACGGGGAAAGGACTGAAGCTTTCTTT. The genes are TRBV30 and TRBJ1-1; no clear D gene. Germline V gives CDR1 GTSNPN, CDR2 SVGIG (reference sequence). This CDR3 has 12 residues. V shed 5 bases and J shed 5 bases, with 12 bases lying between them.

The chain uses TRBV18 and TRBJ2-2; D is ambiguous. V shed 2 bases and J shed 1 base, with 8 bases lying between them. CDR1 is KGHSH and CDR2 is LQKENI in the germline V gene. The CDR3 sequence is 15 residues long. The CDR3 sequence: CASSPGSQNTGELFF. DNA of the CDR3: TGTGCCAGCTCACCAGGGTCGCAGAACACCGGGGAGCTGTTTTTT.

This clone was counted once. The chain employs TRBV11-3 and TRBJ1-2; D is perhaps TRBD1 (5 bases). The CDR3 is made up of 15 amino acids. V lost 5 bases and J 4 bases, leaving 17 bases between the germline ends. The germline V gene has CDR1 SGHNT and CDR2 YENEEA. The CDR3 DNA reads TGTGCCAGCAGCCGTTCTTGGGGGACTAGCTATGGCTACACCTTC. Its translation: CASSRSWGTSYGYTF.

The CDR3 spells CASSYGQGASYEQYF. The CDR3 DNA reads as TGTGCCAGCAGCTACGGACAGGGGGCCTCCTACGAGCAGTACTTC. The rearrangement links TRBV14 to TRBJ2-7, with 11 bases aligning to TRBD1. Germline loops: CDR1 SGHDN, CDR2 FVKESK. The V gene end was trimmed by 5 bases and the J gene end by 0 bases; junction bases not matched to a gene: 3. The length of the CDR3 is 15 residues.

The V gene is TRBV19, the J gene TRBJ1-1; D gene ambiguous. Germline V gives CDR1 LNHDA, CDR2 SQIVND (reference sequence). The CDR3 loop spans 13 amino acids. Trimming took 5 bases from V and 1 from J, leaving 8 bases between them. CDR3 in amino acids: CASSLTRNTEAFF. The DNA of the CDR3 is TGTGCCAGTAGTCTCACACGGAACACTGAAGCTTTCTTT.

The chain links TRBV4-2 to TRBJ2-2; 7 bases match TRBD2. CDR3 length: 14 amino acids. V shed 3 bases and J 5 bases; nucleotides not matched to a gene: 3. Germline CDR1 LGHNA, CDR2 YNFKEQ. CDR3 protein: CASSHLSGTGELFF. CDR3 coding DNA: TGTGCCAGCAGCCACCTTAGCGGGACCGGGGAGCTGTTTTTT.

The chain joins TRBV11-3 to TRBJ1-1; no definite D call. CDR3 length: 17 residues. V was cut by 5 bases and J by 4 bases, with 23 bases left in between. Per the germline V gene, CDR1 is SGHNT and CDR2 is YENEEA. CDR3 DNA: TGTGCCAGCAGCCCGCGCCTCGCGCCGGCCGGTGGCACTGAAGCTTTCTTT. Its translation: CASSPRLAPAGGTEAFF.

This chain connects TRBV19 to TRBJ1-1; 8 bases are shared with TRBD1. Germline V gene lookup returns CDR1 LNHDA and CDR2 SQIVND (reference sequence). With V trimmed by 4 bases and J by 6 bases, 10 bases remained unmatched. This CDR3 is built from 15 residues. The CDR3 DNA reads TGTGCCAGTAGTACACCCGGGACAGGCGACCCTGAAGCTTTCTTT. It translates to CASSTPGTGDPEAFF.

This chain links TRBV28 with TRBJ1-3, with D unclear. The germline CDR1 and CDR2 sequences are MDHEN and SYDVKM. The CDR3 is 18 amino acids. V was cut by 3 bases and J by 0 bases, with 18 bases left in between. The CDR3 coding sequence is TGTGCCAGCAGTTTTAATGCTCCCCTGTCCTACTCTGGAAACACCATATATTTT. It encodes CASSFNAPLSYSGNTIYF.

The chain couples TRBV2 to TRBJ1-4; 7 nucleotides align to TRBD1. The V segment lost 11 bases and the J segment 0 bases; nucleotides outside the gene matches: 15. The CDR3 extends over 17 amino acids. Germline V gene lookup returns CDR1 SNHLY and CDR2 FYNNEI. The CDR3 coding sequence is TGTGCCTTTAGAGGTGGCAGGGGGACAGCAACTAATGAAAAACTGTTTTTT. Translated, it gives CAFRGGRGTATNEKLFF.

This clone was detected a few times. This chain uses TRBV7-9 with TRBJ2-7; tentative D call: TRBD1 (6 bases). The V and J ends lost 5 bases and 4 bases respectively, with 18 bases between them. This CDR3 has 15 amino acids. Germline V gene sequence: CDR1 SEHNR, CDR2 FQNEAQ (reference sequence). The CDR3 nucleotides are TGTGCCAGCAGCCCCGACAGGCCTTACCCTTACGAGCAGTACTTC. Residues: CASSPDRPYPYEQYF.

The CDR3 protein is CSVYRNTEAFF. The CDR3 DNA is TGCAGCGTCTACAGAAACACTGAAGCTTTCTTT. This chain joins TRBV29-1 and TRBJ1-1, with D unresolved. The CDR3 extends over 11 amino acids. Germline V gene sequence: CDR1 SQVTM, CDR2 ANQGSEA. V was pared by 6 bases and J by 2 bases, with 7 bases between.

The chain has TRBV7-8 and TRBJ1-5, with D unclear. CDR3 length: 15 amino acids. Germline V gene sequence: CDR1 SGHVS, CDR2 FQNEAQ. Trimming took 1 base from V and 3 from J, leaving 10 bases between them. DNA of the CDR3: TGTGCCAGCAGCTTAGGATCAGTTCCCAATCAGCCCCAGCATTTT. This encodes CASSLGSVPNQPQHF.

V usage is TRBV4-1 and J usage is TRBJ2-3; a weak D match, TRBD1 (5 bases). The germline V gene has CDR1 MGHRA and CDR2 YSYEKL. V dropped 4 bases and J dropped 3 bases, with 8 bases sitting between them. This CDR3 is 13 amino acids long. The CDR3: CASSLGATDTQYF. CDR3 in DNA: TGCGCCAGCAGCCTAGGGGCGACAGATACGCAGTATTTT.